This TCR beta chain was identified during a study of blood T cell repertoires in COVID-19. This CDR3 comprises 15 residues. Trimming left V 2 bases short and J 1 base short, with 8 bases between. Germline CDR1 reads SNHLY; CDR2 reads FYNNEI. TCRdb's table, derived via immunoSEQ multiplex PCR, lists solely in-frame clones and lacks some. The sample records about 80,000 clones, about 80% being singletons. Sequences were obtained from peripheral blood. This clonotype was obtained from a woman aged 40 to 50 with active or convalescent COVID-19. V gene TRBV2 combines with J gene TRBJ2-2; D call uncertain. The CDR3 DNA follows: TGTGCCAGCAGTGAACTTCTAGGGAACACCGGGGAGCTGTTTTTT. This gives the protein CASSELLGNTGELFF.